These 28 T cell receptor beta chains were all obtained from the same sample, sequenced in a study of T-cell reconstitution after alpha-beta-depleted transplantation in children. Unique molecular identifiers were used in preparing the TCRbeta library. TCRdb called the PCR reads again in MiXCR, with one record for every CDR3 protein. The table has about 17,000 distinct CDR3 sequences, roughly an eighth seen once. This specimen was PBMCs, mostly from graft donor cells, taken 180 days after TCRalphabeta/CD19-depleted stem cell transplant. The receptor source for this set is a boy under two years old who had a stem cell transplant for Wiskott-Aldrich syndrome, so the T cells may come from the graft donor.

This clonotype was counted ten times or more. DNA for the CDR3: TGTGCCAGCAGTAAACAGGGGACCGGGGAGCTGTTTTTT. It is translated as CASSKQGTGELFF. The chain recombines TRBV6-2 or TRBV6-3 with TRBJ2-2; TRBD1 matches 7 bases. CDR1 MNHEY and CDR2 SVGEGT come from the germline V gene. CDR3 length: 13 residues. Losses at the gene ends were 5 bases for V and 5 bases for J; bases not matched to a gene: 2.

This clonotype was recorded at least ten times. The chain uses TRBV7-6 and TRBJ1-3; TRBD1 matches 8 bases. CDR1 is SGHVS, CDR2 FNYEAQ, per germline. J gave up 4 bases and V 2 bases, and 10 bases lay outside the gene matches. The CDR3 has 17 residues. The CDR3 region is CASSLRSGQGGGNTIYF. CDR3 nucleotides: TGTGCCAGCAGCTTAAGGTCAGGACAGGGAGGAGGAAACACCATATATTTT.

The chain recombines TRBV12-3 or TRBV12-4 with TRBJ1-1; tentatively, D is TRBD1 (5 bases). The V end lost 2 bases, the J end lost 8 bases, and 15 bases lay between the germline ends. This CDR3 contains 14 residues. The CDR3 sequence: CASSLFSTGREAFF. The DNA of the CDR3 is TGTGCCAGCAGTTTATTCAGTACGGGACGGGAAGCTTTCTTT.

This clonotype was counted at least ten times. The chain is built from TRBV30 and TRBJ1-2; D is ambiguous. The V gene lost 3 bases and the J gene lost 0 bases, with 5 bases spanning the gap. The CDR3 has 12 amino acids. Germline V CDR1 and CDR2: GTSNPN, SVGIG (reference sequence). The CDR3 bases are TGTGCCTGGAGACCTCCTAACTATGGCTACACCTTC. It codes for CAWRPPNYGYTF.

This clonotype was recorded at least ten times. This chain's CDR3 is CASSLIEARDTQYF. DNA of the CDR3: TGTGCCAGCAGCTTAATCGAGGCCCGAGATACGCAGTATTTT. V usage is TRBV7-2 and J usage is TRBJ2-3; D is unresolved. Germline CDR1 and CDR2: SGHTA and FQGNSA. This CDR3 region has 14 residues. V shed 2 bases and J shed 5 bases, with 11 bases lying between them.

This clonotype turned up a few times. The chain has TRBV12-3 or TRBV12-4 and TRBJ1-5; tentative D call: TRBD1 (5 bases). The V end was cut by 6 bases, the J end by 1 base, with 7 bases between. This CDR3 is built from 13 residues. CDR3 in amino acids: CASSRDSNQPQHF. The CDR3 DNA sequence: TGTGCCAGCAGCCGGGACAGCAATCAGCCCCAGCATTTT.

The chain is built from TRBV5-1 and TRBJ1-2; D remains ambiguous. The CDR3 length is 14 residues. Trimming pared 0 bases from V and 2 bases from J, leaving 8 bases between. In germline, CDR1 is SGHRS, CDR2 YFSETQ. The CDR3 reads CASSLESPNYGYTF. The DNA for the CDR3 is TGCGCCAGCAGCTTGGAATCTCCAAACTATGGCTACACCTTC.

The V and J genes are TRBV28 and TRBJ1-2; no clear D. V gave up 5 bases and J gave up 8 bases, with 21 bases separating them. The V gene's germline CDR1 is MDHEN and CDR2 SYDVKM. This CDR3 has 15 residues. Here the CDR3 reads CASSPHRAGGEGYTF. For the CDR3, the DNA is TGTGCCAGCAGTCCCCATCGGGCAGGCGGGGAAGGCTACACCTTC.

This clonotype was detected only a few times. V is TRBV20-1 and J is TRBJ1-5, with a possible D match to TRBD1 (5 bases). V lost 1 base, J lost 10 bases, and 17 bases lay in between. CDR1 is DFQATT, CDR2 SNEGSKA, per germline (reference sequence). The CDR3 totals 14 residues. The CDR3 DNA reads as TGCAGTGCTAGAGGCATTACAGGAGATAGACCCCAGCATTTT. Protein product: CSARGITGDRPQHF.

This clonotype was seen only a few times. The chain recombines TRBV7-2 with TRBJ1-2, with D unclear. CDR1 and CDR2 from the germline V gene are SGHTA and FQGNSA. CDR3 length equals 17 residues. V was trimmed by 4 bases and J by 1 base, leaving 19 bases between them. CDR3 DNA: TGTGCCAGCAGCTCGGGGAGGACGGCAGTGCTTAACTATGGCTACACCTTC. This codes for CASSSGRTAVLNYGYTF.

This clonotype came up a few times. For the CDR3, the DNA is TGCAGTGCACCGTATCTCTGGGGGTTAGCGGGAGGGAGGAACAATGAGCAGTTCTTC. This encodes CSAPYLWGLAGGRNNEQFF. The V gene is TRBV20-1, the J gene TRBJ2-1; 11 bases align to TRBD2. Trimming at V came to 6 bases and at J to 5 bases, leaving 21 bases not matched to a gene. The CDR3 covers 19 residues. The V gene's germline CDR1 is DFQATT and CDR2 SNEGSKA (reference sequence).

This clonotype was seen at least ten times. This rearrangement joins TRBV7-2 to TRBJ1-1; D is ambiguous. The CDR3 contains 17 residues. Germline V gene data show CDR1 as SGHTA and CDR2 as FQGNSA. The V end lost 1 base, the J end lost 4 bases, and 19 bases lay between the germline ends. CDR3 sequence (DNA): TGTGCCAGCAGCTTAGTTTTTCGGTCAACCAGGCTCACTGAAGCTTTCTTT. Protein: CASSLVFRSTRLTEAFF.

This clonotype was counted many times. V gene TRBV29-1 combines with J gene TRBJ2-3; D remains unclear. The CDR3 covers 11 residues. The germline gives CDR1 SQVTM, CDR2 ANQGSEA. V lost 3 bases and J 6 bases, leaving 7 bases between the germline ends. The CDR3 reads CSVDFLDTQYF. In DNA, the CDR3 is TGCAGCGTTGACTTCTTGGATACGCAGTATTTT.

This clonotype was detected ten times or more. This sequence joins TRBV29-1 and TRBJ1-2, with 7 bases fitting TRBD1. This CDR3 region has 12 residues. V shed 1 base and J 4 bases; nucleotides not matched to a gene: 0. Germline values: CDR1 SQVTM, CDR2 ANQGSEA. The CDR3 DNA sequence: TGCAGCGTTGAAGCAGGGGGCTATGGCTACACCTTC. Protein sequence: CSVEAGGYGYTF.

This clonotype was counted at least ten times. The rearrangement joins TRBV5-1 to TRBJ2-5; 12 bases align to TRBD2. V lost 1 base, J lost 4 bases, and 17 bases stayed unmatched. CDR1 is SGHRS and CDR2 is YFSETQ in the germline V gene. The CDR3 spans 20 residues. The CDR3 here is CASSLILLASGRASPETQYF. The CDR3 DNA reads as TGCGCCAGCAGCTTGATATTATTGGCTAGCGGGAGGGCCTCCCCAGAGACCCAGTACTTC.

The J gene is TRBJ2-7, the V gene TRBV29-1; TRBD1 matches 10 bases. CDR3 length equals 15 residues. J was trimmed by 2 bases and V by 1 base; bases with no gene match: 5. Germline assignment: CDR1 SQVTM and CDR2 ANQGSEA. CDR3 amino acids: CSVEAYGTGAYEQYF. The CDR3 DNA reads TGCAGCGTTGAAGCTTATGGGACAGGGGCCTACGAGCAGTACTTC.

This clonotype appeared a few times. The rearrangement uses TRBV7-9 and TRBJ2-1, with D tentatively TRBD2 (6 bases). V lost 3 bases and J 6 bases, leaving 9 bases between the germline ends. The CDR3 length is 13 residues. The germline V gene encodes CDR1 SEHNR and CDR2 FQNEAQ (reference sequence). CDR3 in DNA: TGTGCCAGCAGCTTCTCTAGCGTCAATGAGCAGTTCTTC. Its translation: CASSFSSVNEQFF. Filled out from reference TRBV7-9 and TRBJ2-1, the complete variable domain reads DTGVSQNPRHKITKRGQNVTFRCDPISEHNRLYWYRQTLGQGPEFLTYFQNEAQLEKSRLLSDRFSAERPKGSFSTLEIQRTEQGDSAMYLCASSFSSVNEQFFGPGTRLTVL.

This clonotype was detected ten times or more. The J gene is TRBJ1-1, the V gene TRBV3-1; D not resolved. V was shortened by 2 bases and J by 3 bases, with 16 bases between the two germline ends. Germline V gives CDR1 LGHDT, CDR2 YNNKEL (reference sequence). The CDR3 has 16 residues. CDR3 loop: CASSQNPGRSYTEAFF. Written as DNA, the CDR3 is TGTGCCAGCAGCCAAAACCCCGGGAGGTCCTACACTGAAGCTTTCTTT. The variable domain in full, with the rest retrieved from reference TRBV3-1 and TRBJ1-1, is DTAVSQTPKYLVTQMGNDKSIKCEQNLGHDTMYWYKQDSKKFLKIMFSYNNKELIINETVPNRFSPKSPDKAHLNLHINSLELGDSAVYFCASSQNPGRSYTEAFFGQGTRLTVV.

This clonotype has ten or more counts. The chain is built from TRBV20-1 and TRBJ2-7; no reliable D call. This CDR3 region has 11 residues. Per germline, CDR1 DFQATT and CDR2 SNEGSKA (reference sequence). Trimming cost V 7 bases and J 2 bases, with 9 bases left between them. CDR3 nucleotide sequence: TGCAGTGGAGGCAGGACCTACGAGCAGTACTTC. It codes for CSGGRTYEQYF.

This clonotype was observed a few times. The J gene is TRBJ2-1, the V gene TRBV5-1, with 8 positions matching TRBD2. The V gene end was trimmed by 0 bases and the J gene end by 2 bases; junction bases not matched to a gene: 7. The CDR3 totals 17 residues. CDR1 and CDR2 from the germline V gene are SGHRS and YFSETQ. CDR3 nucleotides: TGCGCCAGCAGCTTGGCGGCCGGGAGGGCCCCCTACAATGAGCAGTTCTTC. This sequence encodes CASSLAAGRAPYNEQFF.

A few counts support this clonotype. A read error may produce the germline difference seen at one junction end. The chain employs TRBV5-1 and TRBJ2-7; perhaps TRBD1 as D (6 bases). The CDR3 totals 13 residues. The V gene's germline CDR1 is SGHRS and CDR2 YFSETQ. The CDR3 loop is CVSKGFEGDEQYF. As DNA, the CDR3 is TGCGTCAGCAAGGGCTTCGAGGGGGACGAGCAGTACTTC.

This clonotype has a handful of counts. The CDR3: CASSTRDRGLQYF. For the CDR3, the DNA is TGTGCCAGCAGCACCCGGGACAGGGGTCTCCAGTACTTC. V is TRBV9 and J is TRBJ2-5; 10 nucleotides match TRBD1. CDR3 length: 13 amino acids. V dropped 4 bases and J dropped 10; count of bases not matched to a gene: 7. The germline gives CDR1 SGDLS, CDR2 YYNGEE.

The chain employs TRBV3-1 and TRBJ2-3; weak D call: TRBD2 (6 bases). Trimming took 1 base from V and 4 from J, leaving 6 bases between them. This CDR3 is built from 13 residues. Per germline, CDR1 LGHDT and CDR2 YNNKEL (reference sequence). DNA for the CDR3: TGTGCCAGCAGCCAAGGGGGGGCAGATACGCAGTATTTT. Amino acid sequence: CASSQGGADTQYF.

The CDR3 region has the DNA TGTGCCAGTAGCGTCAGCGGGAGGGCCGAAGATGAGCAGTTCTTC. It is translated as CASSVSGRAEDEQFF. This rearrangement joins TRBV19 to TRBJ2-1; 10 bases are shared with TRBD2. Germline values: CDR1 LNHDA, CDR2 SQIVND (reference sequence). The ends lost 6 bases at V and 8 bases at J; junction bases unmatched: 10. CDR3 size: 15 residues.

Regarding this clonotype: At one end the junction does not follow the germline gene, possibly because of a read error. The J gene is TRBJ1-1, the V gene TRBV5-1, with D maybe TRBD1 (6 bases). The CDR3 totals 16 residues. The germline V gene encodes CDR1 SGHRS and CDR2 YFSETQ. The CDR3 coding sequence is TGCGCCAGCAGCTTGGTAGGGGGGGCACGGAACACTGACGCTTTCTTT. It translates to CASSLVGGARNTDAFF.

Sample share makes this clonotype medium-sized. The chain joins TRBV28 to TRBJ2-2, with D tentatively TRBD1 or TRBD2 (5 bases each). The CDR3 totals 11 residues. Germline CDR1 is MDHEN and CDR2 is SYDVKM. V lost 8 bases and J 4 bases, leaving 5 bases between the germline ends. The CDR3 loop reads CASGGTGELFF. CDR3 nucleotides: TGTGCCAGCGGGGGCACCGGGGAGCTGTTTTTT.

CDR3 bases: TGCAGTGCCCAAGCCTACGAGCAGTACTTC. Residues: CSAQAYEQYF. This chain connects TRBV20-1 to TRBJ2-7; unclear D gene. Germline-derived CDR1 and CDR2 are DFQATT and SNEGSKA (reference sequence). The CDR3 spans 10 residues. The germline V and J ends were trimmed by 6 bases and 2 bases, with 5 bases remaining between them.

This clonotype has only one observation. CDR3 nucleotides: TGTGCCAGCAGCAACAGGACAGGGAGGAATGAGCAGTTCTTC. Translating it yields CASSNRTGRNEQFF. The J gene is TRBJ2-1, the V gene TRBV21-1; no DNA check was done on the table's D call, TRBD1. TRBV21-1 is a pseudogene segment. The CDR3 extends over 14 amino acids.